This TCR beta chain emerged from a study of shared clonotypes between healthy human individuals. Profiling relied on immunoSEQ multiplex PCR, and the TCRdb table lists in-frame clones only, not all of them. The repertoire holds some 2,500,000 clones, 80% to 95% seen once, with around 0.35% in the top ten. The germline gives CDR1 SGHVS, CDR2 FQNEAQ. V dropped 1 base and J dropped 11 bases, with 9 bases sitting between them. CDR3 length: 12 amino acids. For this clone: Its antigen is currently unknown.

Broader study findings: Large depth notwithstanding, sorted-subset sequencing proved incomplete by rarefaction. A handful of donors held about 5% of naive CD4 clonotypes in common.

This TCR was sampled from a man younger than 35 in good health. Some clones in this sample may be carry-over from other donors' samples. Specimen: naive CD4+ T cells from PBMCs. The subset here: CD45RA+ positively selected. The chain uses TRBV7-8 and TRBJ1-5; D gene ambiguous. The CDR3: CASSLVGDTQHF. CDR3 bases: TGTGCCAGCAGCTTAGTGGGCGATACCCAGCATTTT.